This T cell receptor (beta chain) was identified during a study of T-cell memory formation after mild COVID-19. Details on this clonotype: The antigen is not known.

5'RACE with constant-segment primers yielded barcoded, UMI-tagged TCR alpha and TCR beta cDNA libraries. TCRdb reanalysed the 5' RACE reads using MiXCR and keeps one entry per CDR3 protein. The sample has 100,000 to 120,000 distinct CDR3 sequences, 22% seen once; the top ten hold 40% to 50%. Study-wide results and limits: The main location of contracting CD4+ clones was CM and EM, and that of contracting CD8+ clones was EMRA. What remained unconfirmed was the SARS-CoV-2 specificity of second-wave clones peaking on day 37.

Sequencing was performed on PBMCs or a T cell subset sorted from them (not recorded which). This TCR came from a young man who had mild COVID-19 (a few samples of this study predate the infection). Cell type and time point are not known.

As DNA, the CDR3 is TGTGCCAGCAGTGAAGGGGACAGCGTAAGCTATGGCTACACCTTC. Its protein is CASSEGDSVSYGYTF. J is TRBJ1-2 and V is TRBV6-1; TRBD1 aligns across 7 bases. The CDR3 loop spans 15 amino acids. V trimming: 1 base; J trimming: 4 bases; junction bases outside the gene matches: 6. Germline CDR1 MNHNS, CDR2 SASEGT.